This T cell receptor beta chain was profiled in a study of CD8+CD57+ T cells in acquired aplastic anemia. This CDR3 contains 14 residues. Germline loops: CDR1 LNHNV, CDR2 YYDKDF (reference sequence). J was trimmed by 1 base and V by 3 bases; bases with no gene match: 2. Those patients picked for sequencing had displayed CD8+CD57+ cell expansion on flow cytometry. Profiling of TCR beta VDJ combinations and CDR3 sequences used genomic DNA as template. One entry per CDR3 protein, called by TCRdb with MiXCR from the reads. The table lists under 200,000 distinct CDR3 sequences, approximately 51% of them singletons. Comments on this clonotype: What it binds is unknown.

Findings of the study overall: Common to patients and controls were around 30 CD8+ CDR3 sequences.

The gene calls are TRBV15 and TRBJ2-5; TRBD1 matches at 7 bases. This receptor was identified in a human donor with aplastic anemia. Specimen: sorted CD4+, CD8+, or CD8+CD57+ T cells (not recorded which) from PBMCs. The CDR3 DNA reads TGTGCCACCAGCAGCCGACAGGGCCAAGAGACCCAGTACTTC. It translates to CATSSRQGQETQYF. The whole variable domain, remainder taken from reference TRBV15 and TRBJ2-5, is DAMVIQNPRYQVTQFGKPVTLSCSQTLNHNVMYWYQQKSSQAPKLLFHYYDKDFNNEADTPDNFQSRRPNTSFCFLDIRSPGLGDTAMYLCATSSRQGQETQYFGPGTRLLVL.